One TCR beta chain is described in this entry. Source study methods: Cell counts per sample came from amplifying reference gene primers. The repertoire was sequenced with immunoSEQ multiplex PCR; TCRdb's copy has only in-frame clones and lacks some. V and J calls and clone size are copied from that table; D and trimming were computed from the DNA. Altogether some 520,000 clones are present, 75% to 90% being singletons, with the ten largest covering 0.9%. This record belongs to a study of blood T cell repertoires in COVID-19. Study background: The United States, Italy and Spain supplied acute and convalescent COVID-19 samples. The cDNA or gDNA used as material had been derived from T cells, B-cell-depleted T cells, or PBMCs.

The specimen was peripheral blood. This clonotype was sampled from a young man with COVID-19, enrolled during active disease.

CDR3 in DNA: TGTGCCAGCACTGTTAGCTACAATGAGCAGTTCTTC. Translating it yields CASTVSYNEQFF. The genes are TRBV28 and TRBJ2-1; unclear D gene. The CDR3 is 12 amino acids. CDR1 and CDR2 from the germline V gene are MDHEN and SYDVKM. V was cut by 7 bases and J by 3 bases, with 7 bases left in between.